The 30 T cell receptor beta chains presented below share a single source sample, sequenced in a study of regulatory T cells in long-lasting Graves disease. Both iRepertoire HTBI primers and Arm-PCR of CDR3 regions were used to build the TCR beta libraries. TCRdb ran MiXCR on the multiplex PCR reads and lists one entry per CDR3 protein. The data show about 530,000 distinct CDR3 sequences, about 16% seen once. This sample's time point: newly diagnosed GD, antithyroid drugs for less than 3 months. PBMC-derived RNA was used for the TCR library. The sample was also reused in another study, on T cells in Graves' hyperthyroidism and ophthalmopathy.

The sample here was peripheral blood mononuclear cells (PBMCs), taken at new diagnosis, from a patient treated with antithyroid drugs. Receptor source: a woman aged 35-65 years with Graves disease.

This sequence joins TRBV6-5 and TRBJ1-2; possible D gene TRBD1, 6 bases. CDR1 and CDR2 from the germline V gene are MNHEY and SVGAGI. CDR3 length: 13 residues. The V end was cut by 2 bases, the J end by 7 bases, with 11 bases between. CDR3 bases: TGTGCCAGCAGTTACCTAGGGACAACTGGCTACACCTTC. Its translation is CASSYLGTTGYTF.

The chain uses TRBV27 and TRBJ2-7; D remains unclear. V shed 6 bases and J shed 0 bases, with 9 bases lying between them. Germline CDR1 and CDR2: MNHEY and SMNVEV (reference sequence). The CDR3 contains 13 residues. The CDR3 loop is CASRQQNSYEQYF. CDR3 bases: TGTGCCAGCAGGCAGCAGAACTCCTACGAGCAGTACTTC.

The chain is built from TRBV28 and TRBJ2-1; 8 nucleotides agree with TRBD2. The CDR3 loop spans 17 amino acids. Germline CDR1 and CDR2: MDHEN and SYDVKM. Unmatched junction bases numbered 7, after V lost 3 bases and J lost 0 bases. The CDR3 DNA reads as TGTGCCAGCAGTTTTGGAAGCGGGGGCTCCTCCTACAATGAGCAGTTCTTC. Encoded protein: CASSFGSGGSSYNEQFF.

There are many counts of this clonotype. The CDR3 here is CASSLYAGGTDTQYF. The CDR3 bases are TGTGCCAGCAGCTTATACGCAGGCGGCACAGATACGCAGTATTTT. This sequence joins TRBV11-2 and TRBJ2-3; no clear D. In germline, CDR1 is SGHAT, CDR2 FQNNGV. The CDR3 totals 15 residues. V shed 2 bases and J shed 1 base, with 10 bases lying between them.

This clonotype has just a few counts. The chain has TRBV6-1 and TRBJ2-7, with 12 nucleotides matching TRBD1. The CDR3 runs to 14 residues. The germline gives CDR1 MNHNS, CDR2 SASEGT. V lost 5 bases, J lost 5 bases, and 4 bases stayed unmatched. This CDR3 is CASSRDRGRNEQYF. The CDR3 DNA reads TGTGCCAGCAGTCGGGACAGGGGGCGAAACGAGCAGTACTTC.

This clonotype was counted ten times or more. The chain has TRBV3-1 and TRBJ1-1; D is possibly TRBD1 (5 bases). Per the germline V gene, CDR1 is LGHDT and CDR2 is YNNKEL (reference sequence). The CDR3 has 13 amino acids. V dropped 7 bases and J dropped 0 bases, with 9 bases sitting between them. The CDR3 loop reads CASTRGLNTEAFF. The CDR3, as DNA: TGTGCCAGCACCCGGGGCTTGAACACTGAAGCTTTCTTT.

The J gene is TRBJ1-4, the V gene TRBV28, with TRBD1 matching over 7 bases. CDR1 is MDHEN, CDR2 SYDVKM, per germline. The CDR3 totals 15 residues. The V segment lost 6 bases and the J segment 4 bases; nucleotides outside the gene matches: 8. The CDR3 loop is CASSLEGAINEKLFF. Written as DNA, the CDR3 is TGTGCCAGCAGCCTAGAGGGGGCTATTAATGAAAAACTGTTTTTT.

This clonotype was picked up many times. The chain links TRBV6-1 to TRBJ2-6; TRBD1 might be the D (5 bases). V lost 3 bases to trimming and J lost 0 bases, with 6 bases between them. This CDR3 has 15 amino acids. The germline gives CDR1 MNHNS, CDR2 SASEGT. The CDR3 DNA reads as TGTGCCAGCAGTGAGACAGTCTCTGGGGCCAACGTCCTGACTTTC. It specifies CASSETVSGANVLTF.

This clonotype has at least ten counts. The chain links TRBV28 to TRBJ2-7; 8 bases match TRBD1. Germline CDR1 is MDHEN and CDR2 is SYDVKM. Trimming cost V 7 bases and J 2 bases; bases outside gene matches: 7. The CDR3 length is 14 residues. CDR3 in DNA: TGTGCCAGCACCGCCGCGGACAGGGCCTACGAGCAGTACTTC. It translates to CASTAADRAYEQYF.

This clonotype has at least ten counts. The rearrangement joins TRBV24-1 to TRBJ2-5; TRBD1 agrees at 7 bases. The CDR3 is 15 residues long. V shed 0 bases, J shed 2 bases, and the junction held 2 bases outside the gene matches. CDR1 is KGHDR and CDR2 is SFDVKD in the germline V gene. In DNA, the CDR3 is TGTGCCACCAGTGATTTGGCAGGGGGACAAGAGACCCAGTACTTC. It encodes CATSDLAGGQETQYF.

There are many counts of this clonotype. The gene calls are TRBV10-3 and TRBJ2-5; unclear D gene. V lost 4 bases and J 5 bases, leaving 11 bases between the germline ends. Germline CDR1 is ENHRY and CDR2 is SYGVKD. The CDR3 runs to 13 residues. The DNA of the CDR3 is TGTGCCATCAGTGCGGTTAGCTCGGAGACCCAGTACTTC. It encodes CAISAVSSETQYF.

About this clonotype: A clone one base away is much larger, so this may be a read error. The genes are TRBV2 and TRBJ2-1, with TRBD1 as a possible D gene (6 bases). Germline V CDR1 and CDR2: SNHLY, FYNNEI. V was shortened by 2 bases and J by 10 bases, with 18 bases between the two germline ends. The CDR3 has 15 residues. The CDR3: CASSEQAGETYEQFF. The CDR3, as DNA: TGTGCCAGCAGTGAACAGGCAGGGGAGACCTACGAGCAGTTCTTC.

This chain links TRBV9 with TRBJ1-4, with D tentatively TRBD1 (5 bases). Trimming shortened V by 4 bases and J by 8 bases, and 15 bases separated the two germline ends. CDR3 size: 14 residues. Germline CDR1 and CDR2: SGDLS and YYNGEE. CDR3 in amino acids: CASSPVGAEEKLFF. The CDR3 DNA reads TGTGCCAGCAGCCCGGTCGGGGCCGAAGAAAAACTGTTTTTT.

The V call is TRBV18, the J call TRBJ2-5, with 7 bases aligning to TRBD2. The CDR3 length is 15 residues. The V and J ends lost 3 bases and 4 bases, in that order; junction bases with no gene match: 8. Germline assignment: CDR1 KGHSH and CDR2 LQKENI. CDR3 DNA sequence: TGTGCCAGCTCACCGGGGCTAGCGGTAGGAGAGACCCAGTACTTC. Its protein product is CASSPGLAVGETQYF.

The table lists this clonotype with a few counts. This may be a read error, as it is one base from a much larger clone. This chain uses TRBV5-8 with TRBJ1-1; maybe TRBD1 (5 bases). The CDR3 loop spans 15 amino acids. Germline CDR1 and CDR2: SGHTS and YDEGEE. The CDR3 here is CASSLGGALNTEVFF. In nucleotides, the CDR3 is TGTGCCAGCAGCTTAGGCGGGGCCCTGAACACTGAAGTTTTCTTT.

This clonotype was seen many times. The J gene is TRBJ2-3, the V gene TRBV27; TRBD2 matches at 8 bases. The V gene end was trimmed by 4 bases and the J gene end by 1 base; junction bases not matched to a gene: 7. Germline assignment: CDR1 MNHEY and CDR2 SMNVEV (reference sequence). This CDR3 spans 16 amino acids. The CDR3 DNA reads as TGTGCCAGCAGTTCCCCAGCTAGCGGGCGCACAGATACGCAGTATTTT. This gives the protein CASSSPASGRTDTQYF.

This clonotype has ten or more counts. In DNA form, the CDR3 reads TGTGCCAGCAGCCAAGTGGCGGGGGACACTGAAGCTTTCTTT. Translating it yields CASSQVAGDTEAFF. V usage is TRBV3-1 and J usage is TRBJ1-1; possible D gene TRBD1, 5 bases. CDR1 and CDR2 from the germline V gene are LGHDT and YNNKEL (reference sequence). The CDR3 extends over 14 amino acids. Trimming stripped 1 base from V and 3 bases from J, with 9 bases between.

This clonotype has a count of ten or more. At one boundary the junction diverges from the germline segment, which might be a read error. The chain carries TRBV12-3 or TRBV12-4 and TRBJ1-6, with unresolved D. The CDR3 runs 16 residues. CDR3 sequence: CASSLASGLYNSPLHF. The CDR3 DNA reads as TGTGCCAGCAGTCTAGCGTCAGGTCTTTATAATTCACCCCTCCACTTT.

A few counts support this clonotype. The J gene is TRBJ2-1, the V gene TRBV20-1; TRBD2 aligns across 12 bases. Trimming took 5 bases from V and 4 from J; bases not matched to a gene: 6. This CDR3 region has 15 residues. Germline lookup yields CDR1 DFQATT and CDR2 SNEGSKA (reference sequence). The CDR3 protein is CSAETSGGTYNEQFF. CDR3 DNA sequence: TGCAGTGCTGAAACTAGCGGGGGGACGTACAATGAGCAGTTCTTC.

The chain joins TRBV7-8 to TRBJ1-5; no clear D. This CDR3 contains 16 residues. The germline gives CDR1 SGHVS, CDR2 FQNEAQ. Trimming cost V 5 bases and J 2 bases, with 16 bases left between them. For the CDR3, the DNA is TGTGCCAGCAGCCGAAGACCCCCGTTGGGCAATCAGCCCCAGCATTTT. Protein product: CASSRRPPLGNQPQHF.

This clonotype was counted at least ten times. The chain joins TRBV6-1 to TRBJ2-3; no clear D. Per the germline V gene, CDR1 is MNHNS and CDR2 is SASEGT. This CDR3 is 13 amino acids long. The ends were cut back, 7 bases at V and 5 bases at J, with 13 bases in the middle. The CDR3 sequence is CASTLTGVDTQYF. The CDR3 bases are TGTGCCAGCACCCTGACTGGAGTAGATACGCAGTATTTT.

This clonotype was seen ten or more times. In nucleotides, the CDR3 is TGCGCCAGCAGCCGGTCCGCCTACGGCTATGGCTACACCTTC. This codes for CASSRSAYGYGYTF. The V call is TRBV5-1, the J call TRBJ1-2; no reliable D call. The CDR3 extends over 14 amino acids. The V gene's germline CDR1 is SGHRS and CDR2 YFSETQ. V lost 4 bases and J 4 bases, leaving 14 bases between the germline ends. The full variable domain, in which reference TRBV5-1 and TRBJ1-2 provide the parts outside the CDR3, is KAGVTQTPRYLIKTRGQQVTLSCSPISGHRSVSWYQQTPGQGLQFLFEYFSETQRNKGNFPGRFSGRQFSNSRSEMNVSTLELGDSALYLCASSRSAYGYGYTFGSGTRLTVV.

This clonotype was found many times. The V and J genes are TRBV11-2 and TRBJ2-2, with D possibly TRBD2 on 5 matching bases. CDR3 size: 13 residues. Germline CDR1 and CDR2: SGHAT and FQNNGV. Trimming removed 4 bases at V and 9 bases at J, with 12 bases between. The CDR3 region is CASSSAGTRELFF. CDR3 in DNA: TGTGCCAGCAGCTCGGCGGGTACAAGGGAGCTGTTTTTT.

The table lists this clonotype with many counts. V usage is TRBV27 and J usage is TRBJ1-5, with a possible D match to TRBD1 (5 bases). CDR3 length: 17 amino acids. Trimming removed 0 bases from V and 1 base from J, with 13 bases in between. Germline lookup yields CDR1 MNHEY and CDR2 SMNVEV (reference sequence). The CDR3 region is CASSLSPTRGSNQPQHF. CDR3 bases: TGTGCCAGCAGTTTATCGCCAACCCGGGGGAGCAATCAGCCCCAGCATTTT.

Worth noting for this clonotype: One base away lies a much larger clone, so this may be a sequencing read error. The chain links TRBV18 to TRBJ1-6; unclear D gene. V lost 5 bases and J 5 bases, leaving 4 bases between the germline ends. The V gene's germline CDR1 is KGHSH and CDR2 LQKENI. This CDR3 comprises 12 residues. The CDR3 DNA follows: TGTGCCAGCTCAACCCATAATTCACCCCTCCACTTT. Translation gives CASSTHNSPLHF.

The J gene is TRBJ2-2, the V gene TRBV19; possible D gene TRBD1, 6 bases. V lost 2 bases and J 7 bases, leaving 8 bases between the germline ends. CDR3 size: 13 residues. Germline V gene data show CDR1 as LNHDA and CDR2 as SQIVND (reference sequence). The DNA of the CDR3 is TGTGCCAGTAGTATATACAGGGTCGGGGAGCTGTTTTTT. Translated: CASSIYRVGELFF.

CDR3: CASSQEHNEQFF. CDR3 nucleotides: TGCGCCAGCAGCCAAGAACACAATGAGCAGTTCTTC. V gene TRBV4-1 combines with J gene TRBJ2-1; D uncertain. Germline V gives CDR1 MGHRA, CDR2 YSYEKL. The CDR3 contains 12 residues. The germline V and J ends were trimmed by 0 bases and 5 bases, with 2 bases remaining between them.

This sequence joins TRBV12-3 or TRBV12-4 and TRBJ2-3, with 7 nucleotides matching TRBD1. This CDR3 region has 14 residues. Trimming took 6 bases from V and 10 from J; bases not matched to a gene: 13. Written as DNA, the CDR3 is TGTGCCAGCAGCCACGGGACAGACCCACGGGCGCAGTATTTT. It translates to CASSHGTDPRAQYF.

With regard to this clonotype: Just one base apart from a much larger clone, this may be a read error. The V and J genes are TRBV7-8 and TRBJ1-1; D is ambiguous. CDR3 size: 14 residues. Germline lookup yields CDR1 SGHVS and CDR2 FQNEAQ. V lost 5 bases to trimming and J lost 4 bases, with 14 bases between them. DNA for the CDR3: TGTGCCAGCAGCCAACGGGAGGAGGCCACTGAAGCTTTCTTT. This codes for CASSQREEATEAFF.

This sequence joins TRBV10-3 and TRBJ2-3; TRBD1 matches 8 bases. V shed 2 bases and J 5 bases; nucleotides not matched to a gene: 0. The CDR3 has 13 residues. The germline CDR1 and CDR2 sequences are ENHRY and SYGVKD. The CDR3 DNA is TGTGCCATCAGTGAGGGACAGGGAGATACGCAGTATTTT. Translated: CAISEGQGDTQYF.